These 21 T cell receptor beta chains came from one sample sequenced in a study of blood T cell repertoires in COVID-19. Profiling relied on immunoSEQ multiplex PCR, and the TCRdb table lists in-frame clones only, not all of them. The data show 110,000 or so clones, with approximately 84% seen just once and roughly 8% held by the top ten. The source material was peripheral blood. The receptors derive from a middle-aged woman with acute or convalescent COVID-19.

The V gene is TRBV19, the J gene TRBJ1-4; maybe TRBD1 (6 bases). CDR3 length: 14 residues. Trimming pared 11 bases from V and 3 bases from J, leaving 16 bases between. Per the germline V gene, CDR1 is LNHDA and CDR2 is SQIVND (reference sequence). The CDR3 spells CASKGQGSNEKLFF. The CDR3 coding sequence is TGTGCCTCGAAGGGCCAGGGGTCTAATGAAAAACTGTTTTTT.

The rearrangement joins TRBV27 to TRBJ2-3; D is possibly TRBD1 (6 bases). This CDR3 contains 15 residues. Germline loops: CDR1 MNHEY, CDR2 SMNVEV (reference sequence). V was cut by 7 bases and J by 2 bases, with 16 bases left in between. This chain's CDR3 is CASKWRRGVTDTQYF. The CDR3, as DNA: TGTGCCAGCAAATGGCGCAGGGGCGTCACAGATACGCAGTATTTT.

Written as DNA, the CDR3 is TGTGCCAGCAGCTTTAAGGGGGTGAACACTGAAGCTTTCTTT. Its protein product is CASSFKGVNTEAFF. The chain has TRBV7-3 and TRBJ1-1; D is possibly TRBD1 (6 bases). Per germline, CDR1 SGHTA and CDR2 FQGTGA. The V and J ends lost 3 bases and 0 bases respectively, with 8 bases between them. The CDR3 extends over 14 amino acids.

The CDR3 region is CASSLAPDEKLFF. In DNA form, the CDR3 reads TGCGCCAGCAGCTTGGCCCCAGATGAAAAACTGTTTTTT. The chain joins TRBV5-1 to TRBJ1-4; D is unclear. Deletions cut 0 bases from V and 6 bases from J, with 6 bases between. CDR1 and CDR2 (germline): SGHRS, YFSETQ. The CDR3 is made up of 13 amino acids.

This clone was recorded only once. The V gene is TRBV25-1, the J gene TRBJ1-2; 7 nucleotides match TRBD1. The CDR3 spans 13 residues. From germline, CDR1 is MGHDK and CDR2 SYGVNS. The trim removed 2 bases at V and 4 bases at J, leaving 1 base unmatched. The CDR3 DNA follows: TGTGCCAGCAGTGAAAGGACAGGCTATGGCTACACCTTC. Residues: CASSERTGYGYTF.

The V call is TRBV2, the J call TRBJ2-7; D may be TRBD2 (6 bases). The V and J ends lost 7 bases and 0 bases respectively, with 16 bases between them. CDR1 and CDR2 from the germline V gene are SNHLY and FYNNEI. The CDR3 loop spans 15 amino acids. DNA of the CDR3: TGTGCCAGCAACGACGCCGGGGGTCACTCCTACGAGCAGTACTTC. Protein: CASNDAGGHSYEQYF.

This clone appeared a single time. The CDR3 nucleotides read TGCGCCAGCAGCGCACGGACAACTCAAGAGACCCAGTACTTC. Amino acids: CASSARTTQETQYF. The chain joins TRBV5-1 to TRBJ2-5, with D possibly TRBD1 on 5 matching bases. Germline lookup yields CDR1 SGHRS and CDR2 YFSETQ. The CDR3 contains 14 residues. V was clipped by 4 bases and J by 2 bases, with 12 bases between them.

The chain links TRBV6-1 to TRBJ1-3; TRBD1 might be the D (6 bases). Trimming removed 4 bases at V and 0 bases at J, with 13 bases between. The CDR3 extends over 16 amino acids. Germline V gene lookup returns CDR1 MNHNS and CDR2 SASEGT. The CDR3 region has the DNA TGTGCCAGCAGTGTGTTTACAGGGCGCTCTGGAAACACCATATATTTT. It encodes CASSVFTGRSGNTIYF.

The gene calls are TRBV7-2 and TRBJ1-3; D possibly corresponds to TRBD1 (5 bases). Germline V gene lookup returns CDR1 SGHTA and CDR2 FQGNSA. The V and J ends lost 8 bases and 7 bases respectively, with 18 bases between them. The CDR3 runs 14 residues. CDR3 DNA sequence: TGTGCCAGCTCAAACCGGGCCCGGGGGAACACCATATATTTT. It codes for CASSNRARGNTIYF.

The CDR3 DNA follows: TGTGCCAGCAGTATTCAGGGGTTATCCTCTGGAAACACCATATATTTT. Encoded protein: CASSIQGLSSGNTIYF. The rearrangement joins TRBV5-4 to TRBJ1-3; possible D gene TRBD1, 6 bases. Looked up from germline, CDR1 is SGHNT and CDR2 is YYREEE (reference sequence). This CDR3 is built from 16 residues. V lost 5 bases and J 0 bases, leaving 15 bases between the germline ends.

The chain joins TRBV19 to TRBJ1-4; TRBD1 matches 8 bases. Losses at the gene ends were 10 bases for V and 0 bases for J; bases not matched to a gene: 4. This CDR3 is built from 14 residues. Germline-derived CDR1 and CDR2 are LNHDA and SQIVND (reference sequence). In nucleotides, the CDR3 is TGTGCCACCCAGGGGGCAACAACTAATGAAAAACTGTTTTTT. Its protein is CATQGATTNEKLFF.

This rearrangement joins TRBV12-3 or TRBV12-4 to TRBJ1-1; 9 nucleotides align to TRBD1. Unmatched junction bases numbered 2, after V lost 6 bases and J lost 3 bases. The CDR3 totals 13 residues. CDR3 amino acids: CASSWDRDTEAFF. CDR3 sequence (DNA): TGTGCCAGCAGCTGGGACAGGGACACTGAAGCTTTCTTT.

V is TRBV5-1 and J is TRBJ1-2; TRBD1 aligns across 7 bases. This CDR3 region has 12 residues. Per the germline V gene, CDR1 is SGHRS and CDR2 is YFSETQ. Losses at the gene ends were 5 bases for V and 8 bases for J; bases not matched to a gene: 6. The CDR3 spells CASSYRGGGYTF. CDR3 DNA: TGCGCCAGCAGTTACAGGGGCGGGGGCTACACCTTC.

The gene calls are TRBV9 and TRBJ2-2; TRBD2 aligns across 9 bases. CDR1 SGDLS and CDR2 YYNGEE come from the germline V gene. V lost 3 bases, J lost 7 bases, and 10 bases stayed unmatched. The CDR3 has 16 amino acids. DNA for the CDR3: TGTGCCAGCAGCGCAGAGGTTAGCGGGGGACTCGGGGAGCTGTTTTTT. It is translated as CASSAEVSGGLGELFF.

The chain is built from TRBV15 and TRBJ2-5; 7 bases are a match to TRBD1. V was pared by 1 base and J by 5 bases, with 7 bases of the junction left unmatched. Germline V gives CDR1 LNHNV, CDR2 YYDKDF (reference sequence). This CDR3 has 15 amino acids. CDR3 in amino acids: CATSRVRQGSETQYF. The CDR3 DNA reads TGTGCCACCAGCAGAGTACGACAGGGTTCGGAGACCCAGTACTTC.

The rearrangement links TRBV19 to TRBJ1-2; D not resolved. Germline CDR1 reads LNHDA; CDR2 reads SQIVND (reference sequence). The CDR3 runs to 13 residues. Trimming removed 3 bases from V and 5 bases from J, with 10 bases in between. CDR3 in DNA: TGTGCCAGTAGTATTGGAATCGGGTATGGCTACACCTTC. Encoded protein: CASSIGIGYGYTF.

The chain has TRBV6-6 and TRBJ2-7; 9 bases line up with TRBD1. Germline assignment: CDR1 MNHNY and CDR2 SVGAGI (reference sequence). J lost 9 bases, V lost 2 bases, and 5 bases had no gene match. The CDR3 loop spans 13 amino acids. CDR3 sequence reads: CASSYDPQGAQYF. In DNA, the CDR3 is TGTGCCAGCAGTTACGACCCACAGGGGGCGCAGTACTTC.

The V and J genes are TRBV5-4 and TRBJ2-2; D ambiguous. The CDR3 has 16 residues. The V gene's germline CDR1 is SGHNT and CDR2 YYREEE (reference sequence). V was trimmed by 0 bases and J by 1 base, leaving 10 bases between them. The CDR3 nucleotides read TGTGCCAGCAGCTTGGGTTTCCCAGGGAACACCGGGGAGCTGTTTTTT. Amino acids: CASSLGFPGNTGELFF.

The rearrangement joins TRBV7-9 to TRBJ2-3, with 10 positions matching TRBD2. Unmatched junction bases numbered 12, after V lost 0 bases and J lost 3 bases. The CDR3 totals 19 residues. The germline gives CDR1 SEHNR, CDR2 FQNEAQ (reference sequence). The CDR3 reads CASSLARLAGVRRTDTQYF. CDR3 DNA: TGTGCCAGCAGCTTAGCTCGGCTAGCGGGGGTCCGTCGGACAGATACGCAGTATTTT. The full variable domain, with the rest looked up from reference TRBV7-9 and TRBJ2-3, is DTGVSQNPRHKITKRGQNVTFRCDPISEHNRLYWYRQTLGQGPEFLTYFQNEAQLEKSRLLSDRFSAERPKGSFSTLEIQRTEQGDSAMYLCASSLARLAGVRRTDTQYFGPGTRLTVL.

V is TRBV12-3 or TRBV12-4 and J is TRBJ1-4, with D hard to call. Trimming stripped 5 bases from V and 10 bases from J, with 8 bases between. This CDR3 contains 11 residues. In nucleotides, the CDR3 is TGTGCCAGCAGTGTCGTCGGAAAACTGTTTTTT. This codes for CASSVVGKLFF.

The gene calls are TRBV4-1 and TRBJ2-1; TRBD2 matches 11 bases. This CDR3 comprises 16 residues. Germline V lookup: CDR1 MGHRA, CDR2 YSYEKL. V trimming: 4 bases; J trimming: 9 bases; junction bases outside the gene matches: 11. Here the CDR3 DNA reads TGCGCCAGCAGCCTCGCTACCGGGACTAGCGGTAGTGAGCAGTTCTTC. It codes for CASSLATGTSGSEQFF.